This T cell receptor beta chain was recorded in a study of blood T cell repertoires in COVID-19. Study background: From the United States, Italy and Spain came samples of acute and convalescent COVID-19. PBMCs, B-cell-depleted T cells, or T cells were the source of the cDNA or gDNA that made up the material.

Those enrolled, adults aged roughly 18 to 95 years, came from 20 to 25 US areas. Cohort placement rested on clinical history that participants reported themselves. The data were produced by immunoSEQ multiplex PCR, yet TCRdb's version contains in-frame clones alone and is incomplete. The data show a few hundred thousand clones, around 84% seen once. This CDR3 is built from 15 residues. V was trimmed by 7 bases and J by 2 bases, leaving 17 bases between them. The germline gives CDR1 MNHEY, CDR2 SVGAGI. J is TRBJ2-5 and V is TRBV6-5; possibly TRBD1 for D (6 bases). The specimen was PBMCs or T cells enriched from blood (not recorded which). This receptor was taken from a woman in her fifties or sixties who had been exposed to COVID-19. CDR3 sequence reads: CASILAQGWQETQYF. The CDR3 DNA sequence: TGTGCCAGCATTCTTGCCCAGGGGTGGCAAGAGACCCAGTACTTC.